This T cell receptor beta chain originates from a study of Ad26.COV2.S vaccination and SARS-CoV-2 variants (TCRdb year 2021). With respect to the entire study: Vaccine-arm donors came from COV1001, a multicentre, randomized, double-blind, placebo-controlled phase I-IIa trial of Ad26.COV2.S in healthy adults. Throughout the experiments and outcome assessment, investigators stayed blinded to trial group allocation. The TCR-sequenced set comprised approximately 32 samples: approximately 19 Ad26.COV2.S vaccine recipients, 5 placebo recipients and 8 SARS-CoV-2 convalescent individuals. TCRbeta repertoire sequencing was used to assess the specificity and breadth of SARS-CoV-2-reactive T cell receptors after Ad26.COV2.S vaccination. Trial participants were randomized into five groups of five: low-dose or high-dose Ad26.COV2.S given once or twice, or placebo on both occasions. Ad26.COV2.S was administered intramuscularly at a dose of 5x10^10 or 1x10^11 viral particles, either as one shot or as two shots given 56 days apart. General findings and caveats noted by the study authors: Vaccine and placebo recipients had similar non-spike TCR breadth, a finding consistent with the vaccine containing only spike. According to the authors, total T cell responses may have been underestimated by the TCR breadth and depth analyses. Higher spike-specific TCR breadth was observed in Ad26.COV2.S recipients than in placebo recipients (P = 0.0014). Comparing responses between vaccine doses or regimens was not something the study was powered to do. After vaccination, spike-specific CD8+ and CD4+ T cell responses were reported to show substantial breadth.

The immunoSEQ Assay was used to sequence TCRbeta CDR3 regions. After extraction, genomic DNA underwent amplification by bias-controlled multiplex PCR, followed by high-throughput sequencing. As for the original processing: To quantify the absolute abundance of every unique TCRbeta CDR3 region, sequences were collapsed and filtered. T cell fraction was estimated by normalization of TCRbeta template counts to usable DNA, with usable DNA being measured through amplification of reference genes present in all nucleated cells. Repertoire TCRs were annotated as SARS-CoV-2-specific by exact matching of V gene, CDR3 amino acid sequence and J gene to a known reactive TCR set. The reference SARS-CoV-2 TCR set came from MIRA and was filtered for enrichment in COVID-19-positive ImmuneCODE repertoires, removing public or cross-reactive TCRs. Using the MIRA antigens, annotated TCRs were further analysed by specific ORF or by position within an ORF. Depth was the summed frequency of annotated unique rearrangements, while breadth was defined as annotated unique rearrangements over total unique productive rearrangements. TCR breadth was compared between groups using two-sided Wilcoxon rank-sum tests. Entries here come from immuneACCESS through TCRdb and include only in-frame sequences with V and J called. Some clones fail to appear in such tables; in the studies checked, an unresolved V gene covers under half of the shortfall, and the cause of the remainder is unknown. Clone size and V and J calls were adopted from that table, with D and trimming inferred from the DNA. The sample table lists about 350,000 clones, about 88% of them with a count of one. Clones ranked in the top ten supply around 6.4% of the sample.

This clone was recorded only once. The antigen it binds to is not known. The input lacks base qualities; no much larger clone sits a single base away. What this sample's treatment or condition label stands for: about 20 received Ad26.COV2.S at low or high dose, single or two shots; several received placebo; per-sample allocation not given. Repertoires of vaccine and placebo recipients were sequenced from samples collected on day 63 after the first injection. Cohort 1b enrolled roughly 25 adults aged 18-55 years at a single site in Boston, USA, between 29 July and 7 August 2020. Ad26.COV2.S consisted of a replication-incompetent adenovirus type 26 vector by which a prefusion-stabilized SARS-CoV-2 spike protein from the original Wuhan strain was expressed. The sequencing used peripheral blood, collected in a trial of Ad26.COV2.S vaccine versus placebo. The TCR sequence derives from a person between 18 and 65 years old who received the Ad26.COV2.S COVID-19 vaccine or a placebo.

The CDR3 reads as follows: CASSENYWDRDGYTF. The DNA is TGTGCCAGCAGTGAAAATTATTGGGACAGGGATGGCTACACCTTC. This chain is built from TRBV6-1 and TRBJ1-2; 9 bases in the middle match TRBD1. As encoded in the germline V gene, CDR1 is MNHNS while CDR2 is SASEGT. Relative to germline, V is missing 2 bases and J is missing 6 bases, with 7 bases of the junction outside any gene match. Measured from the cysteine to the phenylalanine, the CDR3 is 15 residues long. Only the CDR3 part of the read is kept: 45 bases, read in frame from the first base.